Listed here are 30 T cell receptor beta chains from one sample, sequenced in a study of graft-versus-host responses after intestinal transplantation (dated by TCRdb to 2020 to 2023). The sample's time point label, decoded: cells obtained before transplantation from donor or recipient. Library creation used the immunoSEQ multiplex PCR assay. The table comes from immuneACCESS by way of TCRdb, which keeps in-frame sequences with V and J called. Part of the clones is missing from these tables; in studies checked, under half for an unresolved V gene and the rest for unknown reasons. The sample profile shows about 88,000 clones; more than 85% of them were found once. Clones ranked in the top ten supply under 0.4% of the sample. Their cognate antigens are unknown. The sequencing here drew on unstimulated CD4+ T cells sorted from spleen or lymph node cells, taken before transplant. These TCRs come from a human donor who was the organ donor for an intestinal transplant.

The chain carries TRBV2 and TRBJ2-7, with D possibly being TRBD1 (5 bases). This CDR3 is 15 amino acids long. Trimming took 4 bases from V and 2 from J, leaving 15 bases between them. The germline V gene has CDR1 SNHLY and CDR2 FYNNEI. The CDR3 sequence is CASSVGAGRTYEQYF. The CDR3 bases are TGTGCCAGCAGTGTTGGGGCAGGGCGAACCTACGAGCAGTACTTC.

This chain uses TRBV19 with TRBJ2-7; 8 bases are shared with TRBD1. This CDR3 has 14 amino acids. CDR1 is LNHDA, CDR2 SQIVND, per germline (reference sequence). J was trimmed by 1 base and V by 5 bases; bases with no gene match: 4. CDR3 protein: CASSRTGWSYEQYF. In DNA form, the CDR3 reads TGTGCCAGTAGTCGGACAGGGTGGTCCTACGAGCAGTACTTC.

The chain carries TRBV18 and TRBJ2-7; D might be TRBD2 (7 bases). There are 15 residues in the CDR3. With 6 bases removed from V and 7 bases from J, the gap between germline ends came to 22 bases. Per the germline V gene, CDR1 is KGHSH and CDR2 is LQKENI. The CDR3 sequence is CASSSGGGGGTEQYF. For the CDR3, the DNA is TGTGCCAGCTCGTCCGGCGGGGGCGGGGGCACGGAGCAGTACTTC.

With respect to this clone: An end of the junction does not agree with germline; a read error may underlie this. The V and J genes are TRBV11-2 and TRBJ2-5; a possible D gene is TRBD1 (5 bases). Germline V CDR1 and CDR2: SGHAT, FQNNGV. CDR3 length: 13 amino acids. CDR3 nucleotide sequence: TGTGTCAGCACCTCCCTGGGGCGGGAGACCCAGTACTTC. Its translation: CVSTSLGRETQYF.

The sample holds one count of this clone. This chain connects TRBV19 to TRBJ1-3; TRBD1 might be the D (6 bases). V lost 5 bases to trimming and J lost 2 bases, with 10 bases between them. From germline, CDR1 is LNHDA and CDR2 SQIVND (reference sequence). This CDR3 contains 14 residues. The CDR3 DNA reads as TGTGCCAGTAGTCTAACAGGGACTGGAAACACCATATATTTT. Translating it yields CASSLTGTGNTIYF.

This clone was observed a handful of times. The rearrangement uses TRBV7-2 and TRBJ2-5; the D is unclear. Per germline, CDR1 SGHTA and CDR2 FQGNSA. This CDR3 has 14 amino acids. Trimming took off 1 base at V and 3 bases at J, with 9 bases between the two ends. CDR3 amino acids: CASSLDYNEETQYF. In DNA, the CDR3 is TGTGCCAGCAGCTTAGACTACAACGAAGAGACCCAGTACTTC.

The chain employs TRBV2 and TRBJ1-1, with D hard to call. Germline CDR1 is SNHLY and CDR2 is FYNNEI. This CDR3 region has 16 residues. V was pared by 7 bases and J by 2 bases, with 20 bases between. In DNA form, the CDR3 reads TGTGCCAGCACCGAGAGTCTGGCGGCTACTAACACTGAAGCTTTCTTT. Translated, it gives CASTESLAATNTEAFF.

The chain links TRBV6-5 to TRBJ1-2; 8 nucleotides agree with TRBD1. Trimming at V came to 9 bases and at J to 5 bases, leaving 8 bases not matched to a gene. The CDR3 consists of 13 residues. Germline CDR1 MNHEY, CDR2 SVGAGI. The DNA of the CDR3 is TGTGCCAGTTGTCGGGACAGGTGGTATGGCTACACCTTC. Amino acid sequence: CASCRDRWYGYTF.

The chain has TRBV29-1 and TRBJ1-2; 11 bases map to TRBD1. The CDR3 consists of 12 residues. Germline CDR1 and CDR2: SQVTM and ANQGSEA. V gave up 6 bases and J gave up 8 bases; unmatched junction bases: 5. DNA of the CDR3: TGCAGCGTAGGACAGGGGGCATGGGGCTACACCTTC. Translated: CSVGQGAWGYTF.

The chain combines TRBV25-1 with TRBJ2-5; 8 bases map to TRBD1. J was trimmed by 4 bases and V by 6 bases; bases with no gene match: 10. There are 15 residues in the CDR3. The germline V gene has CDR1 MGHDK and CDR2 SYGVNS. This chain's CDR3 is CASSEDRALRETQYF. The CDR3 nucleotides are TGTGCCAGCAGCGAGGACAGGGCCTTACGAGAGACCCAGTACTTC. Combining the CDR3 with reference TRBV25-1 and TRBJ2-5 gives the whole variable domain EADIYQTPRYLVIGTGKKITLECSQTMGHDKMYWYQQDPGMELHLIHYSYGVNSTEKGDLSSESTVSRIRTEHFPLTLESARPSHTSQYLCASSEDRALRETQYFGPGTRLLVL.

V gene TRBV7-9 combines with J gene TRBJ2-2; D is uncertain. The CDR3 covers 16 residues. The V gene's germline CDR1 is SEHNR and CDR2 FQNEAQ (reference sequence). V gave up 5 bases and J gave up 3 bases, with 16 bases separating them. The DNA for the CDR3 is TGTGCCAGCAGCCTTACCCACTACCCCTACACCGGGGAGCTGTTTTTT. As protein: CASSLTHYPYTGELFF.

Only one count was recorded for this clone. V gene TRBV11-3 combines with J gene TRBJ2-4; D remains ambiguous. V lost 0 bases and J lost 8, with 5 bases in between. The CDR3 loop spans 12 amino acids. Germline-derived CDR1 and CDR2 are SGHNT and YENEEA. Written as DNA, the CDR3 is TGTGCCAGCAGCTTAGATCCGTACATTCAGTACTTC. Translating it yields CASSLDPYIQYF. The full variable domain, rest sourced from reference TRBV11-3 and TRBJ2-4, is EAGVVQSPRYKIIEKKQPVAFWCNPISGHNTLYWYLQNLGQGPELLIRYENEEAVDDSQLPKDRFSAERLKGVDSTLKIQPAELGDSAVYLCASSLDPYIQYFGAGTRLSVL.

The rearrangement links TRBV9 to TRBJ2-2; D perhaps matches TRBD2 (6 bases). This CDR3 is built from 15 residues. Between the trimmed V and J ends, which lost 0 bases and 3 bases, there was a span of 9 bases. CDR1 is SGDLS, CDR2 YYNGEE, per germline. The CDR3 region is CASSVVGGDTGELFF. The CDR3 DNA reads TGTGCCAGCAGCGTAGTTGGCGGGGACACCGGGGAGCTGTTTTTT.

The chain has TRBV4-2 and TRBJ2-7; 16 bases are shared with TRBD2. CDR3 length equals 17 residues. Germline CDR1 and CDR2: LGHNA and YNFKEQ. J lost 1 base, V lost 3 bases, and 3 bases had no gene match. For the CDR3, the DNA is TGTGCCAGCAGCCACGGGACTAGCGGGGGGGGGTCCTACGAGCAGTACTTC. Protein sequence: CASSHGTSGGGSYEQYF.

This chain joins TRBV5-1 and TRBJ2-1, with TRBD2 matching 7 bases. Germline trimming cut 1 base from V and 5 bases from J; bases unmatched to any gene: 3. Germline V gives CDR1 SGHRS, CDR2 YFSETQ. The CDR3 loop spans 14 amino acids. The CDR3 DNA is TGCGCCAGCAGCTTGTCTACTAGCGACAATGAGCAGTTCTTC. Translated: CASSLSTSDNEQFF. The full variable domain, completed using reference TRBV5-1 and TRBJ2-1, is KAGVTQTPRYLIKTRGQQVTLSCSPISGHRSVSWYQQTPGQGLQFLFEYFSETQRNKGNFPGRFSGRQFSNSRSEMNVSTLELGDSALYLCASSLSTSDNEQFFGPGTRLTVL.

The rearrangement links TRBV11-3 to TRBJ2-1; 7 nucleotides match TRBD2. CDR3 length: 14 amino acids. Per the germline V gene, CDR1 is SGHNT and CDR2 is YENEEA. The trim removed 5 bases at V and 3 bases at J, leaving 4 bases unmatched. The CDR3 region has the DNA TGTGCCAGCAGCACGCTAGCGGTCTACAATGAGCAGTTCTTC. Protein product: CASSTLAVYNEQFF.

V gene TRBV7-9 combines with J gene TRBJ2-3; TRBD2 agrees at 13 bases. Germline V CDR1 and CDR2: SEHNR, FQNEAQ (reference sequence). CDR3 length equals 16 residues. V lost 4 bases and J lost 5; bases outside the gene matches: 6. The CDR3 sequence: CASSWGLAGFGDTQYF. CDR3 bases: TGTGCCAGCAGCTGGGGACTAGCGGGGTTTGGAGATACGCAGTATTTT.

V is TRBV11-3 and J is TRBJ2-7; 14 bases align to TRBD2. CDR1 SGHNT and CDR2 YENEEA come from the germline V gene. The V and J ends lost 5 bases and 3 bases, in that order; junction bases with no gene match: 3. The CDR3 contains 15 residues. The CDR3 bases are TGTGCCAGCAGCCCCGGGACTAGCGGGAGCTACGAGCAGTACTTC. Translated: CASSPGTSGSYEQYF.

About this clone itself: Other nucleotide sequences from this sample produce the same CDR3. The chain carries TRBV4-1 and TRBJ2-3; TRBD1 aligns across 7 bases. This CDR3 spans 14 amino acids. Germline-derived CDR1 and CDR2 are MGHRA and YSYEKL. The V segment lost 0 bases and the J segment 5 bases; nucleotides outside the gene matches: 2. CDR3 in amino acids: CASSQEGQRDTQYF. In nucleotides, the CDR3 is TGCGCCAGCAGCCAAGAGGGACAGCGAGATACGCAGTATTTT.

The chain employs TRBV15 and TRBJ2-7; D is possibly TRBD2 (5 bases). Looked up from germline, CDR1 is LNHNV and CDR2 is YYDKDF (reference sequence). This CDR3 is 16 amino acids long. V was cut by 0 bases and J by 1 base, with 13 bases left in between. DNA of the CDR3: TGTGCCACCAGCAGAGATCGTGGGAGTCCGTCCTACGAGCAGTACTTC. Encoded protein: CATSRDRGSPSYEQYF.

V is TRBV5-6 and J is TRBJ2-1, with D perhaps TRBD2 (6 bases). The CDR3 is made up of 15 amino acids. V was pared by 3 bases and J by 5 bases, with 15 bases between. CDR1 is SGHDT, CDR2 YYEEEE, per germline. DNA for the CDR3: TGTGCCAGCAGCTGGAGGACTATGTCTAACAATGAGCAGTTCTTC. Encoded protein: CASSWRTMSNNEQFF.

V gene TRBV28 combines with J gene TRBJ2-7; the match to TRBD2 covers 10 bases. V lost 2 bases and J lost 4; bases outside the gene matches: 14. The CDR3 has 18 amino acids. Germline values: CDR1 MDHEN, CDR2 SYDVKM. The CDR3 coding sequence is TGTGCCAGCAGTTTAACCCCCGGACTAGCGGCTCAAAAATACGAGCAGTACTTC. Encoded protein: CASSLTPGLAAQKYEQYF.

The gene calls are TRBV12-5 and TRBJ2-5, with 9 bases lining up with TRBD1. CDR1 and CDR2 (germline): LGHNT, FRNRAP. The CDR3 has 15 residues. The trim removed 1 base at V and 1 base at J, leaving 1 base unmatched. CDR3 DNA: TGTGCTAGTGGTTTGGGGACAGGGGTCCAAGAGACCCAGTACTTC. Amino acid sequence: CASGLGTGVQETQYF.

This clone was picked up one time. The chain uses TRBV4-1 and TRBJ1-1, with unresolved D. CDR3 length equals 15 residues. Germline V gene data show CDR1 as MGHRA and CDR2 as YSYEKL. V was cut by 4 bases and J by 2 bases, with 14 bases left in between. This chain's CDR3 is CASSPLESENTEAFF. The CDR3, as DNA: TGCGCCAGCAGCCCTTTAGAATCCGAAAACACTGAAGCTTTCTTT.

The V call is TRBV5-4, the J call TRBJ1-1; 9 bases line up with TRBD1. CDR1 SGHNT and CDR2 YYREEE come from the germline V gene (reference sequence). After removal of 7 bases from V and 5 bases from J, the junction contained 9 bases not matched to a gene. This CDR3 has 14 amino acids. In DNA form, the CDR3 reads TGTGCCAGCCAAACAGGGGGCCTGAGGACTGAAGCTTTCTTT. This encodes CASQTGGLRTEAFF.

The chain has TRBV5-1 and TRBJ1-1, with 7 bases identical to TRBD1. Per the germline V gene, CDR1 is SGHRS and CDR2 is YFSETQ. V lost 4 bases, J lost 0 bases, and 6 bases stayed unmatched. CDR3 length equals 15 residues. The CDR3 DNA sequence: TGCGCCAGCAGCGTACAGGGGACCCTGAACACTGAAGCTTTCTTT. Protein product: CASSVQGTLNTEAFF.

V gene TRBV28 combines with J gene TRBJ1-5, with D tentatively TRBD1 (5 bases). The V end was cut by 5 bases, the J end by 5 bases, with 13 bases between. Germline CDR1 is MDHEN and CDR2 is SYDVKM. This CDR3 spans 14 amino acids. This CDR3 reads CASSVVWGDQPQHF. CDR3 nucleotides: TGTGCCAGCAGTGTTGTCTGGGGCGATCAGCCCCAGCATTTT.

The chain uses TRBV11-2 and TRBJ1-3, with a tentative D call TRBD1 (5 bases). Germline V gene lookup returns CDR1 SGHAT and CDR2 FQNNGV. The CDR3 sequence is 13 residues long. Trimming left V 2 bases short and J 4 bases short, with 6 bases between. The CDR3: CASSLSGGNTIYF. CDR3 bases: TGTGCCAGCAGCTTATCAGGGGGAAACACCATATATTTT. The full variable domain, with the rest looked up from reference TRBV11-2 and TRBJ1-3, is EAGVAQSPRYKIIEKRQSVAFWCNPISGHATLYWYQQILGQGPKLLIQFQNNGVVDDSQLPKDRFSAERLKGVDSTLKIQPAKLEDSAVYLCASSLSGGNTIYFGEGSWLTVV.

The chain couples TRBV7-8 to TRBJ2-2, with 8 bases identical to TRBD2. The CDR3 runs 16 residues. The V segment lost 5 bases and the J segment 5 bases; nucleotides outside the gene matches: 10. Germline V CDR1 and CDR2: SGHVS, FQNEAQ. CDR3 coding DNA: TGTGCCAGCAGCCGCGTAAGCGGGAGAGGGACCGGGGAGCTGTTTTTT. It encodes CASSRVSGRGTGELFF.

The chain uses TRBV6-1 and TRBJ2-1, with 9 bases matching TRBD2. CDR1 is MNHNS, CDR2 SASEGT, per germline. This CDR3 has 15 residues. With 4 bases clipped from V and 0 bases from J, the junction kept 1 base outside the gene matches. CDR3 sequence: CASSASGTSYNEQFF. The CDR3 DNA is TGTGCCAGCAGTGCTAGCGGGACCTCCTACAATGAGCAGTTCTTC.